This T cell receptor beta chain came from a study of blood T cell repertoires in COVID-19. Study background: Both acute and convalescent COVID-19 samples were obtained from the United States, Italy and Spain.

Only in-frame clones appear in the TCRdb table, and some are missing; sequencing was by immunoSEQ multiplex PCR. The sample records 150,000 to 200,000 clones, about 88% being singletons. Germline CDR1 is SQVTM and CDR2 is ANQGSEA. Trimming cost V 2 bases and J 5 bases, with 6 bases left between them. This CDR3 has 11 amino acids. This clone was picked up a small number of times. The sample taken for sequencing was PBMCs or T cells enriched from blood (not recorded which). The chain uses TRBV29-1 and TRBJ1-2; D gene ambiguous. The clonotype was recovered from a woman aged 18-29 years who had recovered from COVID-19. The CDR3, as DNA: TGCAGCGTTGAAAGAGGATATGGCTACACCTTC. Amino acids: CSVERGYGYTF.